The present entry profiles one T cell receptor beta chain with its context. Its antigen is still unknown. The authors extracted RNA and reverse transcribed it into cDNA as the sequencing template. The repertoire was sequenced with immunoSEQ multiplex PCR; TCRdb's copy has only in-frame clones and lacks some. The data contain more than 100,000 clones, roughly half of them seen just once; the ten biggest clones take up about 9%. This specimen belongs to a study of CD8+ T cells in alopecia areata. General study points: Scalp samples also yield sequences of resident alphabeta T cells from normal skin. Researchers report lesional scalp, most notably alopecia totalis/universalis, outstripped normal scalp in clonality. With patients, TCR sharing proved less clear than in mice, a difference possibly related to HLA.

Sorting separated CD4+ and CD8+ T cells out of PBMCs. V was trimmed by 2 bases and J by 5 bases, leaving 18 bases between them. Looked up from germline, CDR1 is SGHVS and CDR2 is FNYEAQ. The CDR3 is 16 residues long. This receptor was obtained from a human donor in good health. The chain recombines TRBV7-6 with TRBJ2-5; D is perhaps TRBD1 (5 bases). The material sequenced was CD4+ T cells sorted from blood. The CDR3 spells CASSLLQGRHGETQYF. CDR3 in DNA: TGTGCCAGCAGCTTATTGCAGGGCCGACATGGTGAGACCCAGTACTTC. Full variable domain (rest looked up from reference TRBV7-6 and TRBJ2-5): GAGVSQSPRYKVTKRGQDVALRCDPISGHVSLYWYRQALGQGPEFLTYFNYEAQQDKSGLPNDRFSAERPEGSISTLTIQRTEQRDSAMYRCASSLLQGRHGETQYFGPGTRLLVL.